This T cell receptor (beta chain) was captured in a study of identical twins (dated by TCRdb to about 2016). Study-level background: The study deep-sequenced TCR alpha and beta repertoires from monozygotic twins, unrelated adults of various ages and cord blood to test whether fetal clonotypes persist. To rule out contamination, replicate twin experiments were performed at different times with different library preparation protocols. The paper's findings and limits, for the study overall: Because the same donors could not be followed over many years, the conclusions depended on cross-sectional statistical analysis. Compared with coincidental sharing between unrelated individuals, out-of-frame TCR alpha sequences shared between twins had an excess of sequences with low generation probability. In monozygotic twins, recombination models systematically underestimated out-of-frame TCR alpha sharing, but the models matched the sharing seen between unrelated individuals. Zero-insertion analyses could be partly confounded by invariant T cells such as MAIT and iNKT, although diverse VJ usage argued against such confounding for most clonotypes. Abundant cord blood beta clonotypes had fewer insertions, young adult naive repertoires showed a similar but weaker trend, and memory repertoires showed no such trend. A weaker excess of twin sharing was found in beta out-of-frame sequences because the signal-to-noise ratio was lowered by fewer shared sequences.

The CDR3 has 12 amino acids, counting the end cysteine and phenylalanine. Kept here is only the CDR3 DNA, which spans 36 bases and is read in frame from base 1. CDR1 and CDR2 were assigned from the germline V gene as MNHNS and SASEGT. The junction shows trimming of 1 base on V and 9 bases on J, plus 7 bases between the germline ends. Concerning this clonotype itself: The specificity of this receptor is unknown. The record has no base qualities; no much larger clone is one base away.

The library came from 5' RACE. The data were produced on an Illumina HiSeq 2000. Template switching added a universal primer binding site, and the final cDNA carried a unique molecular identifier that allowed TCR cDNA molecules to be counted accurately. First-strand cDNA for TCR alpha and beta chains was synthesized from specific primers in the conserved constant-segment region. To control for contamination, every cDNA library carried two barcodes: a SMART-Mk sample barcode plus Illumina barcodes. TruSeq adapter sequences, together with Illumina sample barcodes, were added in two successive PCR steps. Sequencing of the TCR alpha and beta cDNA libraries was done on the Illumina HiSeq platform using custom primers. The paper's processing steps were these. MiGEC was used to process raw reads and extract unique molecular identifiers, and MiXCR was used to find CDR3 positions. For each individual, recombination models were inferred using an EM algorithm with the repgenHMM and IGoR tools. The analysis of shared clonotypes was done with the tcR package in R, with sharing normalized by the product of cloneset sizes. To study raw recombination free of thymic and clonal selection effects, out-of-frame nonproductive sequences were analyzed. TCRdb applied fastp at Q25 and MiXCR to the public reads, then kept only in-frame beta chains. Entries are consolidated by CDR3 protein sequence, retaining the most common genes and DNA. The V and J calls were determined by TCRdb, not by the authors. For this sample there are roughly 540,000 distinct CDR3 sequences; less than 25% appear just once. The top ten clonotypes cover 0.75% to 0.95% of the sample.

Every donor in the study was a healthy Caucasian. The twin cohort consisted of three pairs of female monozygotic twins, all aged roughly 18 to 30 years. Positive isolation kits from Invitrogen were used to isolate CD4+ and CD8+ T cell populations. These sequences were also reported in another study, on T cells expressing NK-cell markers. According to the second study: Eight donors provided sorted CD3+CD56+NKG2C+, CD3+CD56+NKG2C- and CD3+CD56-NKG2C+ T-cell subsets, whose TCR beta-chain repertoires were profiled. Among the eight sequenced donors, only one was HCMV-seronegative, while the other seven were HCMV-seropositive. To restrict sorting to alphabetaTCR-expressing T cells, an anti-gammadeltaTCR antibody was added in several experiments. For six donors, the dominant CD3+CD56+NKG2C+ clonotypes were among the top 10 CD8+ clonotypes and accounted for about 1.0-7.0% of CD8+ T cells. Those dominant clonotypes were again the most abundant among CD3+CD56-NKG2C+ cells in a few donors, at about 25-65%. It remained unclear whether the expanded NKG2C-expressing T cell clones were specific for HCMV antigens. The study sequenced eight donors, all healthy volunteers chosen at random: three men and five women. To determine HCMV serostatus, a commercial ELISA kit was used to detect HCMV-specific IgG in serum. MIGEC was used to demultiplex reads and group the reads by UMI, and MiTCR was used to assemble and quantify clonotypes. To exclude erroneous sequences, only TCR cDNA sequences supported by at least two reads were retained. Downstream repertoire analysis used the tcR package, and clonotypes were matched across fractions by CDR3 nucleotide sequence plus V segment. VDJmatch was used to annotate antigen specificity against VDJdb, with one amino acid substitution in CDR3 allowed.

Material: CD4+ T cells sorted from blood. The chain is assembled from TRBV6-1 and TRBJ2-1, with the D gene not clear enough to name. The receptor was derived from a woman younger than 30 in good health. This receptor has the CDR3 CASSEDLGEQFF. The nucleotide sequence is given as TGTGCCAGCAGTGAAGACCTAGGTGAGCAGTTCTTC.